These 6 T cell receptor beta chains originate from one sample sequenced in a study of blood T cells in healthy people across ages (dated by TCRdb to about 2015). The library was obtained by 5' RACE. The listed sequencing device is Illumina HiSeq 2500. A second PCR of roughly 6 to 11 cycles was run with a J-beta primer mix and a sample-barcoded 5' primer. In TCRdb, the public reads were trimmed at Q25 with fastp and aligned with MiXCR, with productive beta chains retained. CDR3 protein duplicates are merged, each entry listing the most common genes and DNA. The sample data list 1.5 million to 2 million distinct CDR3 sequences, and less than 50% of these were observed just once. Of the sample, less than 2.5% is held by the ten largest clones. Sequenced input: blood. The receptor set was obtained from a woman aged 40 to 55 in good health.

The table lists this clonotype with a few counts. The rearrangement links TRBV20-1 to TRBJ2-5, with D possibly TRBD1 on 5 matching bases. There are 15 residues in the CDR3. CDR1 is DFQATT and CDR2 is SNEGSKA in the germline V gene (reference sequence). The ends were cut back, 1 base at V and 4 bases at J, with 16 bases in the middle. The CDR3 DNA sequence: TGCAGTGCTAGAGCTCAGCTTGGTAGGGGAGAGACCCAGTACTTC. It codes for CSARAQLGRGETQYF.

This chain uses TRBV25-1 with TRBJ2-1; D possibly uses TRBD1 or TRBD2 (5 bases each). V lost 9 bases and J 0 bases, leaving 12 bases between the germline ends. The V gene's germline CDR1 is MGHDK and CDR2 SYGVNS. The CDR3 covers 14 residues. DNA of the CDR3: TGTGCCAGTAATCCAGGGAGCTCCTACAATGAGCAGTTCTTC. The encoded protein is CASNPGSSYNEQFF.

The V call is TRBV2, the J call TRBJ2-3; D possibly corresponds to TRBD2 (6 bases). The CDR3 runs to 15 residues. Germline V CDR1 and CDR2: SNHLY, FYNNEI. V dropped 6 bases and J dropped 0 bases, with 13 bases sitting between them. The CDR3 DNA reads TGTGCCAGCAGATTTAAGGCGGGGAGCACAGATACGCAGTATTTT. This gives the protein CASRFKAGSTDTQYF.

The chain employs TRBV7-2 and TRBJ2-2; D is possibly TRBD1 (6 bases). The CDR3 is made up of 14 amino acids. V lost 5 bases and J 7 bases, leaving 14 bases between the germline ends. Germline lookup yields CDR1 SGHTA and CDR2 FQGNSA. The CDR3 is CASSIRQVGGELFF. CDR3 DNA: TGTGCCAGCAGCATACGACAGGTTGGCGGGGAGCTGTTTTTT.

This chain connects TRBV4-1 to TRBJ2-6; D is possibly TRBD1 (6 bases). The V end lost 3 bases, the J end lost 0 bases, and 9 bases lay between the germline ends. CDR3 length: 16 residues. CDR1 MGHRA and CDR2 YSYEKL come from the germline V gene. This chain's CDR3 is CASSQTGRSGANVLTF. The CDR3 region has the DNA TGCGCCAGCAGCCAGACAGGTCGCTCTGGGGCCAACGTCCTGACTTTC.

DNA of the CDR3: TGTGCCAGCAGCCAAAGGCGGGGTGTAACAGATACGCAGTATTTT. It is translated as CASSQRRGVTDTQYF. This chain uses TRBV3-1 with TRBJ2-3; possible D gene TRBD2, 6 bases. The CDR3 has 15 residues. Trimming took 2 bases from V and 3 from J, leaving 12 bases between them. Germline CDR1 reads LGHDT; CDR2 reads YNNKEL (reference sequence).